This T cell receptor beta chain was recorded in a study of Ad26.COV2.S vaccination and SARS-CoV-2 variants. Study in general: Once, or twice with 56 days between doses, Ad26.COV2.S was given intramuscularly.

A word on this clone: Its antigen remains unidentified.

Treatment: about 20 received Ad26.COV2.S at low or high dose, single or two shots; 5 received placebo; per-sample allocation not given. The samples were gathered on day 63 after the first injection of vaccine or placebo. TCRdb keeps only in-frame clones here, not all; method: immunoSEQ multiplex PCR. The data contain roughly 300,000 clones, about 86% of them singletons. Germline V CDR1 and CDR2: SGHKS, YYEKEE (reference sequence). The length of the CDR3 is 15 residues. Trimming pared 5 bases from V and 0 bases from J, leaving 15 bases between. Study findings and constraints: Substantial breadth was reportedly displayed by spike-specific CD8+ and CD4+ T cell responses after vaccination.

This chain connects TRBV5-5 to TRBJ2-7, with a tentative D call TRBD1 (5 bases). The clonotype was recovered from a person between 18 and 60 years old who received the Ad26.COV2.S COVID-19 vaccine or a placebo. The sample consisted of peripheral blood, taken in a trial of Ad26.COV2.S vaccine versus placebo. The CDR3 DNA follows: TGTGCCAGCAGGTCTGACAGTAGGAGCTCCTACGAGCAGTACTTC. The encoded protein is CASRSDSRSSYEQYF.